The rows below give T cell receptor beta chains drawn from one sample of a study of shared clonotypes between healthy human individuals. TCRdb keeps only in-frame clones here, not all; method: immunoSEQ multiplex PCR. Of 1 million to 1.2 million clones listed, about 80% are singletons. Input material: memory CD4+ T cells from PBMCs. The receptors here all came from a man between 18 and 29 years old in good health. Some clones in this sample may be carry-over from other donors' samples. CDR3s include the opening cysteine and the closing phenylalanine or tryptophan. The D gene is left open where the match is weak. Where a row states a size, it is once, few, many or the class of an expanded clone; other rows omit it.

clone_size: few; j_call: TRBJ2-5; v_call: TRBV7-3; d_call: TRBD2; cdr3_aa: CASSLQPSGQETQYF; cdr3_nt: TGTGCCAGCAGCTTACAACCTAGCGGGCAAGAGACCCAGTACTTC
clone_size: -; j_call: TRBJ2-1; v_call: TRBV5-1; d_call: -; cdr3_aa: CASSLVRYNEQFF; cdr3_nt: TGCGCCAGCAGCTTAGTGCGTTACAATGAGCAGTTCTTC
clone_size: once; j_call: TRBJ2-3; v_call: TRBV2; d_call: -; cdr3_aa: CASSGQGTDTQYF; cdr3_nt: TGTGCCAGCAGTGGACAGGGCACAGATACGCAGTATTTT
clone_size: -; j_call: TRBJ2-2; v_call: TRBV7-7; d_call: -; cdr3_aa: CASSQPGDTGELFF; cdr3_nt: TGTGCCAGCAGTCAACCCGGGGACACCGGGGAGCTGTTTTTT
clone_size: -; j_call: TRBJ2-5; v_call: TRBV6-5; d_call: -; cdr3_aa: CASSYLGAEETQYF; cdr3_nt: TGTGCCAGCAGTTACTTGGGTGCCGAAGAGACCCAGTACTTC
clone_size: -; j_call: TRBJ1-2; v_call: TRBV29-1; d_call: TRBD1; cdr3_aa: CSAEGDRDGYTF; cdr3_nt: TGCAGCGCCGAGGGGGACAGGGACGGCTACACCTTC
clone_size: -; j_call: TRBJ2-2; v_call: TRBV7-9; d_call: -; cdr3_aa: CASSNLVAGELFF; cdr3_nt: TGTGCCAGCAGCAACCTAGTTGCCGGGGAGCTGTTTTTT
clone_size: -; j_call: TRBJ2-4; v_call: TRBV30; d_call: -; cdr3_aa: CAWSVRGSNIQYF; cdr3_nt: TGTGCCTGGAGTGTACGAGGGTCAAACATTCAGTACTTC
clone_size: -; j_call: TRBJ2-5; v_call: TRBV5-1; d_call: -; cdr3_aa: CASSSVPGPDSETQYF; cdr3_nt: TGCGCCAGCAGCTCCGTCCCAGGGCCGGACTCGGAGACCCAGTACTTC
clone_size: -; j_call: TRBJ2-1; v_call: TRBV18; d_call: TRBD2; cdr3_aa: CASSPIAGTYNEQFF; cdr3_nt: TGTGCCAGCTCACCAATAGCGGGAACCTACAATGAGCAGTTCTTC
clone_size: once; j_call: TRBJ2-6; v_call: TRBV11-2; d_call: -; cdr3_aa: CASSLYSGANVLTF; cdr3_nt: TGTGCCAGCAGCTTATACTCTGGGGCCAACGTCCTGACTTTC
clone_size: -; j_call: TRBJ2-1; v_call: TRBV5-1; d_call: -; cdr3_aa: CASSEGPVAGDEQFF; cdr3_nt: TGCGCCAGCAGCGAGGGACCCGTGGCAGGGGATGAGCAGTTCTTC
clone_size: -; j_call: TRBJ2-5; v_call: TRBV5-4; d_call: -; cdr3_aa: CASSQRGGKETQYF; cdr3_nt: TGTGCCAGCAGTCAGAGGGGGGGGAAAGAGACCCAGTACTTC
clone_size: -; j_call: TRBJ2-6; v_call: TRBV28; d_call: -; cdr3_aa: CASSFRPGVTGANVLTF; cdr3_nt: TGTGCCAGCAGTTTTCGCCCCGGAGTTACTGGGGCCAACGTCCTGACTTTC
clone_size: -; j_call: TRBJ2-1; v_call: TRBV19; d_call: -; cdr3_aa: CASSIPSSAYNEQFF; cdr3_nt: TGTGCCAGTAGTATTCCTAGCTCGGCCTACAATGAGCAGTTCTTC
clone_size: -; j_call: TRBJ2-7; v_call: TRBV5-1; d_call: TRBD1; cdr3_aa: CASSQLPGQVTYEQYF; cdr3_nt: TGCGCCAGCAGTCAACTCCCGGGACAGGTGACCTACGAGCAGTACTTC
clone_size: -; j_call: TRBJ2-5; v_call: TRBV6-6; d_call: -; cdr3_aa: CARLGGREPGETQYF; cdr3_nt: TGTGCCAGACTGGGTGGGAGAGAACCGGGAGAGACCCAGTACTTC
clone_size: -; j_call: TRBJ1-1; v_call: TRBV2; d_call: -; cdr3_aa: CASSGGGPRAFF; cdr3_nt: TGTGCCAGCAGTGGGGGGGGTCCCAGGGCTTTCTTT